Shown below are 24 T cell receptor beta chains from a single sample sequenced in a study of human T cells and chemical hapten exposure. TCRdb used MiXCR to reprocess the RACE reads, holding one entry per CDR3 protein. Of approximately 88,000 distinct CDR3 sequences listed, 10% to 15% are singletons. Stated time point: patch test 3, about 24 weeks after DPC sensitization. Indicated treatment: therapeutic diphenylcyclopropenone sensitization with weekly scalp DPC. The sequenced sample was whole blood, obtained in connection with sensitization to the hapten diphenylcyclopropenone (DPC). The receptors stem from a woman in her 50s with alopecia areata. Some clones in this sample may be carry-over from other donors' samples.

This clonotype was observed many times. This chain connects TRBV29-1 to TRBJ1-1; no firm D call. Germline CDR1 is SQVTM and CDR2 is ANQGSEA. Trimming cost V 5 bases and J 2 bases, with 6 bases left between them. The CDR3 consists of 11 residues. The CDR3 spells CSVKTNTEAFF. DNA of the CDR3: TGCAGCGTTAAGACTAACACTGAAGCTTTCTTT. The variable domain in full, with the rest retrieved from reference TRBV29-1 and TRBJ1-1, is SAVISQKPSRDICQRGTSLTIQCQVDSQVTMMFWYRQQPGQSLTLIATANQGSEATYESGFVIDKFPISRPNLTFSTLTVSNMSPEDSSIYLCSVKTNTEAFFGQGTRLTVV.

This clonotype occurred a few times. The chain is built from TRBV6-1 and TRBJ2-1; 10 bases line up with TRBD2. After removal of 7 bases from V and 0 bases from J, the junction contained 12 bases not matched to a gene. The CDR3 is 18 amino acids. Germline V CDR1 and CDR2: MNHNS, SASEGT. The CDR3 region is CASNKRMASGSSYNEQFF. Written as DNA, the CDR3 is TGTGCCAGCAACAAAAGGATGGCTAGCGGGAGCTCCTACAATGAGCAGTTCTTC.

There are many counts of this clonotype. The V and J genes are TRBV12-3 or TRBV12-4 and TRBJ2-7; D uncertain. The CDR3 totals 12 residues. Trimming stripped 5 bases from V and 0 bases from J, with 5 bases between. The DNA for the CDR3 is TGTGCCAGCAGTCCCAGCTCCTACGAGCAGTACTTC. This gives the protein CASSPSSYEQYF.

This rearrangement joins TRBV20-1 to TRBJ2-1; TRBD2 agrees at 10 bases. The junction had 6 bases not matched to a gene; V was cut back by 3 bases and J by 4 bases. The germline V gene encodes CDR1 DFQATT and CDR2 SNEGSKA (reference sequence). This CDR3 region has 15 residues. CDR3 amino acids: CSARPGLADYNEQFF. CDR3 in DNA: TGCAGTGCTAGGCCCGGACTAGCGGATTACAATGAGCAGTTCTTC.

This clonotype was detected many times. V is TRBV10-2 and J is TRBJ2-3, with 10 positions matching TRBD2. V trimming: 5 bases; J trimming: 1 base; junction bases outside the gene matches: 9. The CDR3 contains 17 residues. CDR1 and CDR2 from the germline V gene are WSHSY and SAAADI. The CDR3 nucleotides read TGCGCCAGCAGTCCGAGACCCCTAGCGGGGGGCACAGATACGCAGTATTTT. Protein: CASSPRPLAGGTDTQYF.

The chain links TRBV7-6 to TRBJ1-5; D unclear. Germline V gene sequence: CDR1 SGHVS, CDR2 FNYEAQ. This CDR3 is 13 amino acids long. V lost 4 bases and J 6 bases, leaving 10 bases between the germline ends. In DNA form, the CDR3 reads TGTGCCAGCAGCTCCCAGGCTAGTCAGCCCCAGCATTTT. It translates to CASSSQASQPQHF.

The table lists this clonotype with many counts. The CDR3: CSAMDILYEQYF. DNA for the CDR3: TGCAGTGCTATGGACATCCTCTACGAGCAGTACTTC. The chain employs TRBV20-1 and TRBJ2-7; tentative D call: TRBD1 (5 bases). The V and J ends lost 4 bases and 3 bases respectively, with 10 bases between them. This CDR3 is 12 amino acids long. Germline V gives CDR1 DFQATT, CDR2 SNEGSKA (reference sequence).

This clonotype was found many times. This chain connects TRBV29-1 to TRBJ1-2; D unresolved. The V gene's germline CDR1 is SQVTM and CDR2 ANQGSEA. V was clipped by 3 bases and J by 7 bases, with 15 bases between them. This CDR3 comprises 13 residues. The DNA for the CDR3 is TGCAGCGTTGATAAAGGAGGCAGTCTTGGCTACACCTTC. Protein product: CSVDKGGSLGYTF.

The chain joins TRBV27 to TRBJ2-1; 7 bases align to TRBD2. The V gene's germline CDR1 is MNHEY and CDR2 SMNVEV (reference sequence). The CDR3 is 17 amino acids. With V trimmed by 5 bases and J by 2 bases, 12 bases remained unmatched. The CDR3 sequence is CASSPGKAGPPYNEQFF. Here the CDR3 DNA reads TGTGCCAGCAGTCCCGGTAAAGCGGGGCCCCCCTACAATGAGCAGTTCTTC.

The rearrangement links TRBV3-1 to TRBJ2-1; unclear D gene. The germline gives CDR1 LGHDT, CDR2 YNNKEL (reference sequence). V lost 1 base to trimming and J lost 5 bases, with 9 bases between them. The CDR3 is 14 amino acids. CDR3 loop: CASSQGPNNNEQFF. CDR3 DNA sequence: TGTGCCAGCAGCCAAGGCCCGAATAACAATGAGCAGTTCTTC.

The V and J genes are TRBV5-1 and TRBJ2-7; D may match TRBD1 or TRBD2 (6 bases each). The CDR3 covers 16 residues. The V end was cut by 1 base, the J end by 0 bases, with 14 bases between. Germline lookup yields CDR1 SGHRS and CDR2 YFSETQ. This CDR3 is CASSLLGGLNSYEQYF. CDR3 DNA: TGCGCCAGCAGCTTGTTGGGGGGCCTAAACTCCTACGAGCAGTACTTC.

In its sample, this clonotype was seen many times. CDR3 residues: CASSPRTSGRRETQYF. The CDR3 DNA reads TGTGCCAGCAGCCCCCGGACTAGCGGGAGGCGCGAGACCCAGTACTTC. V usage is TRBV9 and J usage is TRBJ2-5; the match to TRBD2 covers 14 bases. The germline V gene has CDR1 SGDLS and CDR2 YYNGEE. The CDR3 sequence is 16 residues long. The trim removed 4 bases at V and 5 bases at J, leaving 7 bases unmatched.

The rearrangement uses TRBV6-1 and TRBJ1-5; D is unresolved. The germline V gene has CDR1 MNHNS and CDR2 SASEGT. The ends were cut back, 0 bases at V and 4 bases at J, with 13 bases in the middle. The CDR3 covers 16 residues. The CDR3 here is CASSEARLGYNQPQHF. The CDR3 coding sequence is TGTGCCAGCAGTGAAGCAAGGTTAGGTTATAATCAGCCCCAGCATTTT.

This clonotype has only a few counts. The rearrangement uses TRBV12-3 or TRBV12-4 and TRBJ2-1; TRBD2 matches 10 bases. This CDR3 is 14 amino acids long. With 7 bases clipped from V and 4 bases from J, the junction kept 4 bases outside the gene matches. In nucleotides, the CDR3 is TGTGCCAGCAAGGGGACTAGCGCTTACAATGAGCAGTTCTTC. Protein sequence: CASKGTSAYNEQFF.

This clonotype was recorded many times. The chain combines TRBV12-3 or TRBV12-4 with TRBJ1-2; unclear D gene. CDR3 length: 13 residues. V lost 2 bases and J lost 3, with 7 bases in between. CDR3 DNA: TGTGCCAGCAGTTTAAACGAGGACTATGGCTACACCTTC. This sequence encodes CASSLNEDYGYTF.

This clonotype has ten or more counts. J is TRBJ2-1 and V is TRBV28; 12 bases line up with TRBD2. The CDR3 sequence is 15 residues long. Trimming removed 8 bases from V and 4 bases from J; junction bases left unmatched: 6. Per the germline V gene, CDR1 is MDHEN and CDR2 is SYDVKM. CDR3 in DNA: TGTGCCAGCTTAGGACTAGCGGGACCTTACAATGAGCAGTTCTTC. Translation gives CASLGLAGPYNEQFF.

This clonotype was counted many times. The chain combines TRBV11-2 with TRBJ1-1; D is ambiguous. The CDR3 has 12 amino acids. The ends were cut back, 6 bases at V and 7 bases at J, with 12 bases in the middle. Germline V gene data show CDR1 as SGHAT and CDR2 as FQNNGV. The CDR3 loop is CASRPAAGEAFF. The DNA for the CDR3 is TGTGCCAGCAGACCAGCTGCGGGTGAAGCTTTCTTT.

The chain recombines TRBV10-3 with TRBJ2-7, with 7 bases aligning to TRBD1. Per the germline V gene, CDR1 is ENHRY and CDR2 is SYGVKD. Trimming at V came to 10 bases and at J to 0 bases, leaving 6 bases not matched to a gene. CDR3 size: 13 residues. The CDR3 protein is CASKTGISYEQYF. The CDR3 bases are TGTGCCAGTAAGACAGGGATCTCCTACGAGCAGTACTTC.

This clonotype occurred a few times. The chain uses TRBV20-1 and TRBJ1-2, with D hard to call. V lost 8 bases and J 3 bases, leaving 7 bases between the germline ends. This CDR3 spans 10 amino acids. CDR1 and CDR2 (germline): DFQATT, SNEGSKA (reference sequence). DNA of the CDR3: TGCAGTTCCGGCCACTATGGCTACACCTTC. Its protein is CSSGHYGYTF.

This clonotype has a count of ten or more. V is TRBV29-1 and J is TRBJ1-1; tentatively, D is TRBD1 (5 bases). The germline CDR1 and CDR2 sequences are SQVTM and ANQGSEA. The CDR3 runs 12 residues. Deletions cut 4 bases from V and 3 bases from J, with 9 bases between. The CDR3 DNA is TGCAGCGTTGGGGTCAGGGACACTGAAGCTTTCTTT. Its protein product is CSVGVRDTEAFF.

The table lists this clonotype with a few counts. The rearrangement uses TRBV29-1 and TRBJ1-1, with D possibly TRBD1 on 5 matching bases. Germline V gene data show CDR1 as SQVTM and CDR2 as ANQGSEA. With 6 bases removed from V and 4 bases from J, the gap between germline ends came to 15 bases. The CDR3 sequence is 13 residues long. The CDR3 here is CSVGSTGGTEAFF. Written as DNA, the CDR3 is TGCAGCGTGGGGAGTACAGGCGGCACTGAAGCTTTCTTT.

This clonotype was recorded a few times. J is TRBJ2-7 and V is TRBV3-1; 12 nucleotides match TRBD2. CDR3 length: 18 residues. Germline V gene data show CDR1 as LGHDT and CDR2 as YNNKEL (reference sequence). With V trimmed by 2 bases and J by 2 bases, 10 bases remained unmatched. For the CDR3, the DNA is TGTGCCAGCAGCCAAAGGCCCCTTGGACTAGCGGGAACCTACGAGCAGTACTTC. It is translated as CASSQRPLGLAGTYEQYF.

This clonotype came up many times. J is TRBJ1-3 and V is TRBV9; D not certain. Germline V gene lookup returns CDR1 SGDLS and CDR2 YYNGEE. Trimming pared 1 base from V and 0 bases from J, leaving 8 bases between. The CDR3 has 15 amino acids. The CDR3 is CASSVMGISGNTIYF. The CDR3 DNA reads TGTGCCAGCAGCGTAATGGGTATCTCTGGAAACACCATATATTTT.

This chain connects TRBV29-1 to TRBJ2-7; 7 positions match TRBD1. Unmatched junction bases numbered 5, after V lost 7 bases and J lost 5 bases. CDR3 length equals 11 residues. The germline V gene has CDR1 SQVTM and CDR2 ANQGSEA. This CDR3 reads CSGRQGHEQYF. In nucleotides, the CDR3 is TGCAGCGGACGACAGGGCCACGAGCAGTACTTC.